A selection of T cell receptor beta chains follows, all from one sample in a study of shared clonotypes between healthy human individuals. Some clones are missing from TCRdb's copy, which holds only in-frame ones; the method was immunoSEQ multiplex PCR. The sample yields around 2.5 million clones, 80% to 95% seen once. Sequencing input: naive CD4+ T cells from PBMCs. These receptors originate from a man aged 18 to 30 in good health. Some clones in this sample may be carry-over from other donors' samples. Both conserved end residues are part of each CDR3. The order of the fields is clone size, V gene, D gene, J gene, CDR3 DNA, CDR3 protein. D genes are given only for firm matches. Only some rows state a clone size, as once, few, many or a class for expanded clones.

.	TRBV28	TRBD2	TRBJ2-1	TGTGCCAGCAGCTCCCCTGGACTAGCGGGAGGAGGGTCCAATGAGCAGTTCTTC	CASSSPGLAGGGSNEQFF
.	TRBV4-1	.	TRBJ2-1	TGCGCCAGCAGCCGAAAAGTGGACTATCACAATGAGCAGTTCTTC	CASSRKVDYHNEQFF
once	TRBV11-2	.	TRBJ1-4	TGTGCCAGCAGCCTTGGGCGGTGGGATGAAAAACTGTTTTTT	CASSLGRWDEKLFF
.	TRBV7-2	TRBD2	TRBJ2-5	TGTGCCAGCAGCGGAACTAGGACTAGCGGGTTCCAAGAGACCCAGTACTTC	CASSGTRTSGFQETQYF
.	TRBV28	TRBD2	TRBJ2-1	TGTGCCAGCAGCACATCCGGGCTAGCGGGCTACAATGAGCAGTTCTTC	CASSTSGLAGYNEQFF
.	TRBV28	TRBD2	TRBJ2-4	TGTGCCAGCAGCCGGCCTAGCGGGAATCTGAACATTCAGTACTTC	CASSRPSGNLNIQYF
.	TRBV19	TRBD1	TRBJ1-2	TGTGCCAGTAGTGTCCCGGGACAGGGGGCGACCATCTATGGCTACACCTTC	CASSVPGQGATIYGYTF
.	TRBV11-3	.	TRBJ2-1	TGTGCCAGCAGCTTGTCTGATGGGAATGAGCAGTTCTTC	CASSLSDGNEQFF
.	TRBV9	TRBD2	TRBJ2-2	TGTGCCAGCAGCGTAACTAGCGGGAGGTCCACCGGGGAGCTGTTTTTT	CASSVTSGRSTGELFF
.	TRBV7-8	TRBD1	TRBJ2-5	TGTGCCAGCAGCCCAAGTCGGGACAGGCCCTCTGAGACCCAGTACTTC	CASSPSRDRPSETQYF
.	TRBV30	.	TRBJ1-5	TGTGCCTGGAGTGTGCAGGGAAGGGAGCCCCAGCATTTT	CAWSVQGREPQHF
once	TRBV28	.	TRBJ2-7	TGTGCCAGCCGAAACCTTAATTCAGGGAACGACGAGCAGTACTTC	CASRNLNSGNDEQYF
once	TRBV28	.	TRBJ2-3	TGTGCCAGCAGTTTATTAGCCGATACGCAGTATTTT	CASSLLADTQYF
.	TRBV4-1	.	TRBJ2-7	TGCGCCAGCAGCCAAGAAGGAGGGTCGACCTACGAGCAGTACTTC	CASSQEGGSTYEQYF
once	TRBV18	.	TRBJ2-1	TGTGCCAGCTCACCTTTGCAGGATAGTCCATCCCAGTTCTTC	CASSPLQDSPSQFF
.	TRBV5-1	TRBD2	TRBJ2-3	TGCGCCAGCAGCGCCATGGGACTAGCGGACACAGATACGCAGTATTTT	CASSAMGLADTDTQYF
.	TRBV6-5	.	TRBJ1-5	TGTGCCAGCAGTGCTGGACCGGACCAGCATTTT	CASSAGPDQHF
.	TRBV5-1	TRBD1	TRBJ2-3	TGCGCCAGCAGCCCGGGGCAGGGGGCGGTCACAGATACGCAGTATTTT	CASSPGQGAVTDTQYF
.	TRBV9	.	TRBJ1-4	TGTGCCAGCAGCGTAGCCCCCAGGTTCAATGAAAAACTGTTTTTT	CASSVAPRFNEKLFF
.	TRBV7-6	.	TRBJ2-3	TGTGCCAGCAGCTTAGCGCCTGGCGGGAAGGCAGATACGCAGTATTTT	CASSLAPGGKADTQYF
few	TRBV28	TRBD1	TRBJ1-2	TGTGCCAGCAGTGACTCCGGGACAGGGCAAGGCTACACCTTC	CASSDSGTGQGYTF
.	TRBV7-9	.	TRBJ2-7	TGTGCCAGCCTGGTCCACGGCGGGTACGAGCAGTACTTC	CASLVHGGYEQYF
.	TRBV7-3	.	TRBJ2-2	TGTGCCAGCAGCTTTACCCACGACGGGGAGCTGTTTTTT	CASSFTHDGELFF
.	TRBV6-4	.	TRBJ2-3	TGTGCCAGCGCACCGGTGGCTAGCACAGATACGCAGTATTTT	CASAPVASTDTQYF